The 4 T cell receptor beta chains given below trace back to one sample, sequenced in a study of cytomegalovirus exposure and HLA in healthy donors. The primer mix had 60 Vbeta and 13 Jbeta primers. Generated by immunoSEQ multiplex PCR, the TCRdb table keeps only in-frame clones and is missing some. Among 120,000 or so clones listed, over 65% were seen once. Sequencing used PBMCs. The source is a man aged 25-45 years in good health and CMV-seropositive.

The rearrangement uses TRBV7-2 and TRBJ2-7; 9 bases match TRBD2. The CDR3 totals 13 residues. Germline CDR1 reads SGHTA; CDR2 reads FQGNSA. V lost 4 bases to trimming and J lost 6 bases; unmatched junction nucleotides: 4. The CDR3 DNA sequence: TGTGCCAGCAGCTCCCTAGCGGGATCCGAGCAGTACTTC. Amino acids: CASSSLAGSEQYF.

The chain joins TRBV6-5 to TRBJ2-5; perhaps TRBD1 as D (5 bases). This CDR3 is built from 14 residues. V lost 5 bases and J lost 4, with 14 bases in between. Germline V gives CDR1 MNHEY, CDR2 SVGAGI. CDR3 in DNA: TGTGCCAGCAGTCGAGACAGTCCCCCAGAGACCCAGTACTTC. Translated: CASSRDSPPETQYF.

This rearrangement joins TRBV27 to TRBJ2-1; D is unclear. Germline CDR1 is MNHEY and CDR2 is SMNVEV (reference sequence). V was cut by 3 bases and J by 4 bases, with 7 bases left in between. This CDR3 is 13 amino acids long. The CDR3 protein is CASSLWRYNEQFF. DNA for the CDR3: TGTGCCAGCAGTTTGTGGAGATACAATGAGCAGTTCTTC.

The chain joins TRBV27 to TRBJ2-7; 7 bases match TRBD2. J was trimmed by 2 bases and V by 0 bases; bases with no gene match: 4. This CDR3 is 15 amino acids long. Germline V gene data show CDR1 as MNHEY and CDR2 as SMNVEV (reference sequence). CDR3 protein: CASSLSRGGAYEQYF. In DNA form, the CDR3 reads TGTGCCAGCAGTTTATCCCGGGGAGGGGCCTACGAGCAGTACTTC.